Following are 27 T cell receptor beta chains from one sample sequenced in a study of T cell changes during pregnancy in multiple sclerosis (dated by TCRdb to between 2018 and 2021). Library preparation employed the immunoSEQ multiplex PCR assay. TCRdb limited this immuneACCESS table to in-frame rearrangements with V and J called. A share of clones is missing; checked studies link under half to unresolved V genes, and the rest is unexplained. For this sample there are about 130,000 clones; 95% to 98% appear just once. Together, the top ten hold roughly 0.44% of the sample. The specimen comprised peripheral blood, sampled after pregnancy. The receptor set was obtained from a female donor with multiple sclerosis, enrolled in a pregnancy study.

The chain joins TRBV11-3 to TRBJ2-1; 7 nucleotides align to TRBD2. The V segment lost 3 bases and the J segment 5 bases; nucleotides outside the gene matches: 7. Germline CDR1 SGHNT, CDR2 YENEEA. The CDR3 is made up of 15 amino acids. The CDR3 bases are TGTGCCAGCAGCTTGAGACTAGCAGCTAACAATGAGCAGTTCTTC. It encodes CASSLRLAANNEQFF.

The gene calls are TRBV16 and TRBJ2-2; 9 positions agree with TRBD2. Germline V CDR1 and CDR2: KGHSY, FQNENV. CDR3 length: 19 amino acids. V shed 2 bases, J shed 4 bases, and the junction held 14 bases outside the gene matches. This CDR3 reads CASSQGSISGSQSTGELFF. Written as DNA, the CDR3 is TGTGCCAGCAGCCAAGGTTCCATTAGCGGGAGTCAGAGCACCGGGGAGCTGTTTTTT.

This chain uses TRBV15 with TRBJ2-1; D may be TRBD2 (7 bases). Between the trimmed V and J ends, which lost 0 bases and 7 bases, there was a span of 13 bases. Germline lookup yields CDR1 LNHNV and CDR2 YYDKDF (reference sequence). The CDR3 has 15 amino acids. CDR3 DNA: TGTGCCACCAGCAGAGACCCGGGGGGCTCGAATGAGCAGTTCTTC. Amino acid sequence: CATSRDPGGSNEQFF.

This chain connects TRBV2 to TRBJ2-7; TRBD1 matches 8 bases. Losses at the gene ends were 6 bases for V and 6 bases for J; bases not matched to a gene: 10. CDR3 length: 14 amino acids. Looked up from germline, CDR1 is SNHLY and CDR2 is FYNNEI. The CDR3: CASSADRGIGEQYF. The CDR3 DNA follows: TGTGCCAGCAGCGCAGACAGGGGAATAGGCGAGCAGTACTTC.

The CDR3 spells CASSVGAESSYEQYF. As DNA, the CDR3 is TGCGCCAGCAGTGTCGGAGCGGAAAGCTCCTACGAGCAGTACTTC. The rearrangement joins TRBV10-1 to TRBJ2-7; TRBD2 is a possible D gene (5 bases). Trimming removed 4 bases at V and 0 bases at J, with 13 bases between. This CDR3 comprises 15 residues. The V gene's germline CDR1 is WNHNN and CDR2 SYGVQD (reference sequence).

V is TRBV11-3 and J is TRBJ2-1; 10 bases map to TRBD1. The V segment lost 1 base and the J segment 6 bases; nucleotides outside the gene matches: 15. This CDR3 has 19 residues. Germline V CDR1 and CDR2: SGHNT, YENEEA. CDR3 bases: TGTGCCAGCAGCTTAGGCTGGAGGGCCGGGACAGGGGTGGCCAATGAGCAGTTCTTC. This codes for CASSLGWRAGTGVANEQFF.

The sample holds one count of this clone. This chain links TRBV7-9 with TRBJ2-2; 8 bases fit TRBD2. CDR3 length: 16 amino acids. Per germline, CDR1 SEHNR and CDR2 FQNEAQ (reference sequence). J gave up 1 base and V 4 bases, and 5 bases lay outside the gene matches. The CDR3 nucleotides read TGTGCCAGCAGCTACTTTGCGGGAGGGAACACCGGGGAGCTGTTTTTT. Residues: CASSYFAGGNTGELFF.

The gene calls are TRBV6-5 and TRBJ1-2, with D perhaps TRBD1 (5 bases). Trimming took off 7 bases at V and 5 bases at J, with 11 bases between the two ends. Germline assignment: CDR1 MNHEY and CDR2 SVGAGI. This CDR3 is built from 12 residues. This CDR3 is CASIDRDYGYTF. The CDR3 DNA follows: TGTGCCAGCATTGACAGAGATTATGGCTACACCTTC.

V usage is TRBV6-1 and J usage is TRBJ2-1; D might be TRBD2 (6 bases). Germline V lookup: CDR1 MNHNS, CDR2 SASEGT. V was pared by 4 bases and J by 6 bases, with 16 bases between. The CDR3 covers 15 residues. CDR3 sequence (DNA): TGTGCCAGCAGTGTCCTAGCGACAGTGGCCAATGAGCAGTTCTTC. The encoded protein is CASSVLATVANEQFF.

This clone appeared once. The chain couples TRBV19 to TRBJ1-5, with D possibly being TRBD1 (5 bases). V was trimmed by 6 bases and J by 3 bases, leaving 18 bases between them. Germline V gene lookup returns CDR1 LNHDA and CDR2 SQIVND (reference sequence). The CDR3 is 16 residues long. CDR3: CASRDYKGTTNQPQHF. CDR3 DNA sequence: TGTGCCAGTAGGGACTATAAGGGGACTACCAATCAGCCCCAGCATTTT.

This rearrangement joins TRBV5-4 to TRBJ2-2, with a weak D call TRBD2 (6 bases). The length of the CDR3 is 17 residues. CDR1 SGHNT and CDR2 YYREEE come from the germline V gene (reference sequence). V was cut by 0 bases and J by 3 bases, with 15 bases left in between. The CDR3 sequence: CASSLAGASVDTGELFF. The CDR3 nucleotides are TGTGCCAGCAGCTTGGCCGGGGCTAGCGTAGACACCGGGGAGCTGTTTTTT. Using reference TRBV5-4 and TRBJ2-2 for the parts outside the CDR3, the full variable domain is ETGVTQSPTHLIKTRGQQVTLRCSSQSGHNTVSWYQQALGQGPQFIFQYYREEENGRGNFPPRFSGLQFPNYSSELNVNALELDDSALYLCASSLAGASVDTGELFFGEGSRLTVL.

The CDR3 region is CASSLQGLGEQFF. The CDR3 DNA reads as TGCGCCAGCAGCTTACAGGGTTTGGGGGAGCAGTTCTTC. The rearrangement uses TRBV5-1 and TRBJ2-1, with D possibly TRBD1 on 6 matching bases. This CDR3 is built from 13 residues. Germline V gene data show CDR1 as SGHRS and CDR2 as YFSETQ. V was cut by 2 bases and J by 10 bases, with 13 bases left in between.

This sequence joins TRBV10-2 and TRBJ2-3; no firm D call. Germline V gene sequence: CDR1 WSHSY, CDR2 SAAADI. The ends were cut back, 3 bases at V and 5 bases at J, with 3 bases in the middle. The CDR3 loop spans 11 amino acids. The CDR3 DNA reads TGCGCCAGCAGTGACGGAGATACGCAGTATTTT. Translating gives CASSDGDTQYF.

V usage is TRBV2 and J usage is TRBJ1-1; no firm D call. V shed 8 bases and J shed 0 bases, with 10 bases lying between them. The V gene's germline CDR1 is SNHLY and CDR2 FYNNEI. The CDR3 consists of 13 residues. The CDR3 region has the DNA TGTGCCAGCGGCCGGAGCATGAACACTGAAGCTTTCTTT. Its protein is CASGRSMNTEAFF.

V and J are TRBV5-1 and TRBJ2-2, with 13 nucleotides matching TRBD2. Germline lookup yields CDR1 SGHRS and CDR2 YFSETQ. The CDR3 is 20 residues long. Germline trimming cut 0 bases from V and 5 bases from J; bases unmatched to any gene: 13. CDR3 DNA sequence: TGCGCCAGCAGCTTGGTCGGACTAGCGGGAGAAAGAGGGGGGACCGGGGAGCTGTTTTTT. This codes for CASSLVGLAGERGGTGELFF.

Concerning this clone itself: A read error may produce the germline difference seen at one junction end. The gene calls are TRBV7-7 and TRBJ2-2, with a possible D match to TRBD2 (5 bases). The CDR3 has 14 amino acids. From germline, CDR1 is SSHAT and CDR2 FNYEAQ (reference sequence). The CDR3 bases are TGTGCTAGCAGCCCCGACGGGGAGCCCGGGGAGCTGTTTTTT. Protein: CASSPDGEPGELFF.

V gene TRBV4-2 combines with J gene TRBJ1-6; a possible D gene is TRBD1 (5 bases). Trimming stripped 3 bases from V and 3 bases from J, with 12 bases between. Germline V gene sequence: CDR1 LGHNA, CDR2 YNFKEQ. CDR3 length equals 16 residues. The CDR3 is CASSHVQDYYNSPLHF. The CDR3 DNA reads TGTGCCAGCAGCCATGTACAGGATTACTATAATTCACCCCTCCACTTT.

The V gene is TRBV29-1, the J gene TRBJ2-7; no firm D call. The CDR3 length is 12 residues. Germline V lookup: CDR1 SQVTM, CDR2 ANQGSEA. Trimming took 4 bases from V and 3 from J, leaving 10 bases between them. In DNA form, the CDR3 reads TGCAGCGTTGCACCAACCGGCTACGAGCAGTACTTC. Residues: CSVAPTGYEQYF.

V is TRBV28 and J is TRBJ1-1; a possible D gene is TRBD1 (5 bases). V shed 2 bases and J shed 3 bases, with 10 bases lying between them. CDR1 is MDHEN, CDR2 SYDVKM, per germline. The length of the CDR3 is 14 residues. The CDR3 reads CASSLGPGYTEAFF. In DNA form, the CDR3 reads TGTGCCAGCAGTTTAGGCCCAGGGTACACTGAAGCTTTCTTT.

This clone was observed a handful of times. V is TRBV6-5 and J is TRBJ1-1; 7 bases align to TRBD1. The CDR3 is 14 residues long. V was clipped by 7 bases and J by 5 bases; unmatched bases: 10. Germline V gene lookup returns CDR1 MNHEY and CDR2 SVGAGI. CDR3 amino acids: CASIRQGWKTEAFF. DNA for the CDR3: TGTGCCAGCATTCGACAGGGTTGGAAAACTGAAGCTTTCTTT.

DNA for the CDR3: TGTGCCAGCAGCCAGCCAGGAATGAGGGTAAACTATGGCTACACCTTC. As protein: CASSQPGMRVNYGYTF. This chain connects TRBV4-2 to TRBJ1-2; D call uncertain. Germline loops: CDR1 LGHNA, CDR2 YNFKEQ. This CDR3 is built from 16 residues. Trimming left V 3 bases short and J 2 bases short, with 16 bases between.

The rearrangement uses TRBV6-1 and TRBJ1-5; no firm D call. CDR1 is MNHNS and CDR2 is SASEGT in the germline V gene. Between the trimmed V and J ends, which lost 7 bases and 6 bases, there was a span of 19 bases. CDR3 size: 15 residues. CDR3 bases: TGTGCCAGCATTAAACGGACGGGGTATACTCAGCCCCAGCATTTT. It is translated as CASIKRTGYTQPQHF.

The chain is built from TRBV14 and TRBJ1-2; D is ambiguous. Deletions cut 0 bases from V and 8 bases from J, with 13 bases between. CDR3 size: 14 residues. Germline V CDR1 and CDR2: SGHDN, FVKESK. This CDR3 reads CASSQDGRGFGYTF. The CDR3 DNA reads TGTGCCAGCAGCCAAGACGGGCGGGGATTCGGCTACACCTTC.

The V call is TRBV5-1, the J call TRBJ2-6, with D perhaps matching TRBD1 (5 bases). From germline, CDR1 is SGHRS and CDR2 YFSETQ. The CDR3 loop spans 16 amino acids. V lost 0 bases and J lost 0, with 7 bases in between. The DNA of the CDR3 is TGCGCCAGCAGCTTGGAACAGGCCTCTGGGGCCAACGTCCTGACTTTC. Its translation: CASSLEQASGANVLTF.

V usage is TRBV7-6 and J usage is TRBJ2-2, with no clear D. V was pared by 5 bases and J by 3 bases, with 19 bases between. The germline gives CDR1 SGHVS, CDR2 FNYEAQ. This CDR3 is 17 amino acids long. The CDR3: CASSPPLLRSDTGELFF. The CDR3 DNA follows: TGTGCCAGCAGCCCCCCTCTCTTACGGAGCGACACCGGGGAGCTGTTTTTT. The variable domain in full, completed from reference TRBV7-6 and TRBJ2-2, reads GAGVSQSPRYKVTKRGQDVALRCDPISGHVSLYWYRQALGQGPEFLTYFNYEAQQDKSGLPNDRFSAERPEGSISTLTIQRTEQRDSAMYRCASSPPLLRSDTGELFFGEGSRLTVL.

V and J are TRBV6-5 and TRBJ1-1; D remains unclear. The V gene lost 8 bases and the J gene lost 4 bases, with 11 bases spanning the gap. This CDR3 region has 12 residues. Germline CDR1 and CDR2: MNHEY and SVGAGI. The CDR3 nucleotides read TGTGCCAGCCAGGCAGGTAGCACTGAAGCTTTCTTT. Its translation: CASQAGSTEAFF.

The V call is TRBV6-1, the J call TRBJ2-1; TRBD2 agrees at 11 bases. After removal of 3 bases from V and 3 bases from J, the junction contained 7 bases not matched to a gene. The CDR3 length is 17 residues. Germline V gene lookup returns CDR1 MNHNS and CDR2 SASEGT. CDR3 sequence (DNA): TGTGCCAGCAGTGAGAACCTAGCGGGAGGATACTACAATGAGCAGTTCTTC. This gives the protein CASSENLAGGYYNEQFF.